Below, 14 T cell receptor beta chains from the same sample are listed, as sequenced in a study of blood T cell repertoires in COVID-19. TCRdb's copy holds only in-frame clones and misses some; the assay was immunoSEQ multiplex PCR. Among about 160,000 clones, around 86% were seen once, and the ten largest hold around 0.5%. The sequencing sample was made of peripheral blood. The receptors were sampled from a man between 60 and 70 years old with COVID-19, enrolled during active disease.

Comment on this clone: A read error may produce the germline difference seen at one junction end. J is TRBJ2-1 and V is TRBV10-3, with TRBD2 matching 12 bases. This CDR3 comprises 15 residues. Per the germline V gene, CDR1 is ENHRY and CDR2 is SYGVKD. This CDR3 is CAINERTSGANEQFF. As DNA, the CDR3 is TGTGCCATCAATGAGAGGACTAGCGGGGCAAATGAGCAGTTCTTC.

The V call is TRBV7-2, the J call TRBJ1-5; D remains ambiguous. From germline, CDR1 is SGHTA and CDR2 FQGNSA. Trimming pared 3 bases from V and 0 bases from J, leaving 12 bases between. The CDR3 has 16 amino acids. CDR3 nucleotide sequence: TGTGCCAGCAGCTTTGTGGTGGGCGTTAGCAATCAGCCCCAGCATTTT. Translating gives CASSFVVGVSNQPQHF.

V is TRBV9 and J is TRBJ2-2, with 9 bases identical to TRBD2. The V segment lost 0 bases and the J segment 2 bases; nucleotides outside the gene matches: 2. Germline loops: CDR1 SGDLS, CDR2 YYNGEE. This CDR3 is 16 amino acids long. CDR3 sequence: CASSVEAGGNTGELFF. CDR3 nucleotides: TGTGCCAGCAGCGTAGAAGCGGGAGGCAACACCGGGGAGCTGTTTTTT.

This chain connects TRBV7-2 to TRBJ2-3; a weak D match, TRBD2 (6 bases). Trimming left V 1 base short and J 7 bases short, with 15 bases between. CDR1 SGHTA and CDR2 FQGNSA come from the germline V gene. The CDR3 loop spans 15 amino acids. The CDR3 nucleotides are TGTGCCAGCAGCTTAGTAGCGGCCGGTTTTAATACGCAGTATTTT. Translation: CASSLVAAGFNTQYF.

The chain has TRBV5-1 and TRBJ2-7; the match to TRBD1 covers 8 bases. The CDR3 consists of 15 residues. In germline, CDR1 is SGHRS, CDR2 YFSETQ. V shed 7 bases and J 0 bases; nucleotides not matched to a gene: 9. The DNA for the CDR3 is TGCGCCAGCCGCCAGCGACAGGGGACCTCCTACGAGCAGTACTTC. As protein: CASRQRQGTSYEQYF. Drawing the rest from reference TRBV5-1 and TRBJ2-7, the complete variable domain is KAGVTQTPRYLIKTRGQQVTLSCSPISGHRSVSWYQQTPGQGLQFLFEYFSETQRNKGNFPGRFSGRQFSNSRSEMNVSTLELGDSALYLCASRQRQGTSYEQYFGPGTRLTVT.

The chain is built from TRBV6-5 and TRBJ2-7; possible D gene TRBD2, 5 bases. V was cut by 5 bases and J by 7 bases, with 15 bases left in between. Germline values: CDR1 MNHEY, CDR2 SVGAGI. The CDR3 is made up of 13 amino acids. The DNA for the CDR3 is TGTGCCAGCAGTCCCCGATTGGAGCGGGAGCAGTACTTC. Translating gives CASSPRLEREQYF.

The chain links TRBV6-5 to TRBJ2-1; 8 bases agree with TRBD2. There are 15 residues in the CDR3. Germline CDR1 MNHEY, CDR2 SVGAGI. V was clipped by 2 bases and J by 0 bases; unmatched bases: 0. CDR3 DNA: TGTGCCAGCAGTTACAGCGGGAGCTCCTACAATGAGCAGTTCTTC. Translated: CASSYSGSSYNEQFF.

V usage is TRBV6-5 and J usage is TRBJ1-1; 7 nucleotides line up with TRBD1. The length of the CDR3 is 15 residues. Trimming at V came to 4 bases and at J to 1 base, leaving 6 bases not matched to a gene. CDR1 is MNHEY and CDR2 is SVGAGI in the germline V gene. The CDR3 sequence: CASSSDGTANTEAFF. The CDR3 DNA reads as TGTGCCAGCAGTTCAGACGGGACAGCGAACACTGAAGCTTTCTTT.

For the CDR3, the DNA is TGTGCCAGCAGTGCTAGAATATCAACTAATGAAAAACTGTTTTTT. Protein: CASSARISTNEKLFF. The chain has TRBV6-2 or TRBV6-3 and TRBJ1-4; D unclear. V was shortened by 5 bases and J by 0 bases, with 10 bases between the two germline ends. The CDR3 contains 15 residues. Germline lookup yields CDR1 MNHEY and CDR2 SVGEGT.

The rearrangement joins TRBV5-1 to TRBJ2-7; D is unclear. V was cut by 3 bases and J by 0 bases, with 10 bases left in between. The CDR3 is 14 residues long. Germline CDR1 reads SGHRS; CDR2 reads YFSETQ. CDR3 sequence: CASSYSQSSYEQYF. The CDR3 DNA reads TGCGCCAGCAGCTATTCACAAAGCTCCTACGAGCAGTACTTC. Drawing the rest from reference TRBV5-1 and TRBJ2-7, the complete variable domain is KAGVTQTPRYLIKTRGQQVTLSCSPISGHRSVSWYQQTPGQGLQFLFEYFSETQRNKGNFPGRFSGRQFSNSRSEMNVSTLELGDSALYLCASSYSQSSYEQYFGPGTRLTVT.

The chain has TRBV9 and TRBJ2-2; 10 nucleotides match TRBD1. V lost 4 bases, J lost 6 bases, and 6 bases stayed unmatched. This CDR3 has 15 amino acids. Germline values: CDR1 SGDLS, CDR2 YYNGEE. CDR3 DNA: TGTGCCAGCAGCCAAAGAGGACAGGGGGCCGGGGAGCTGTTTTTT. This sequence encodes CASSQRGQGAGELFF.

The rearrangement joins TRBV21-1 to TRBJ1-4. TRBV21-1 is a pseudogene locus. The CDR3 runs to 10 residues. CDR3 region: CASSKRKLFF. CDR3 in DNA: TGTGCCAGCAGCAAACGAAAACTGTTTTTT.

The CDR3 sequence is CASSEVQGTQYF. CDR3 in DNA: TGTGCCAGCAGTGAAGTCCAGGGTACGCAGTATTTT. J is TRBJ2-3 and V is TRBV6-1, with D tentatively TRBD1 (5 bases). Trimming removed 1 base from V and 8 bases from J, with 7 bases in between. The CDR3 is 12 amino acids. The germline V gene has CDR1 MNHNS and CDR2 SASEGT.

V usage is TRBV6-1 and J usage is TRBJ2-7; D remains unclear. The CDR3 contains 13 residues. Germline CDR1 MNHNS, CDR2 SASEGT. V dropped 3 bases and J dropped 4 bases, with 10 bases sitting between them. CDR3 sequence reads: CASSENSKYEQYF. CDR3 in DNA: TGTGCCAGCAGTGAGAACTCTAAGTACGAGCAGTACTTC.